A selection of T cell receptor beta chains follows, all from one sample in a study of T cells after yellow fever vaccination. TCRdb reanalysed the 5' RACE reads using MiXCR and keeps one entry per CDR3 protein. The profile shows around 300,000 distinct CDR3 sequences, around 13% of them singletons. The material sequenced was CD4+ T cells sorted from PBMCs, taken 45 days after the yellow fever booster vaccination. The receptors stem from a man aged 30 to 39 who received the YFV17D yellow fever vaccine. The conserved cysteine and the conserved F or W are not part of the CDR3 here. D genes are given only for firm matches. The listing skips clone size in some rows; elsewhere it reads once, few, many or a size class.

V gene	CDR3 length	clone size	D gene	J gene	CDR3 protein
TRBV7-9	14	NA	NA	TRBJ2-1	ASSPQRRMKDNEQF
TRBV7-2	13	NA	NA	TRBJ2-7	ASSTPGTPRYEQY
TRBV6-2/TRBV6-3	12	NA	TRBD2	TRBJ2-7	ASSSLAGGREQY
TRBV20-1	11	NA	NA	TRBJ1-4	SAFETGYEKLF
TRBV30	13	many	NA	TRBJ2-7	AWTRAGKTSYEQY
TRBV3-1	12	few	TRBD1	TRBJ2-7	ASSPGQGFGVQY
TRBV28	13	few	TRBD2	TRBJ2-1	ASALALAGVGEQF
TRBV28	11	NA	NA	TRBJ2-7	ASSSAAEYEQY
TRBV18	12	few	NA	TRBJ1-1	ASSPRWRDTEAF
TRBV4-3	13	NA	NA	TRBJ2-3	ASSQGALGTDTQY
TRBV5-1	12	once	NA	TRBJ2-1	ASGLERGDNEQF
TRBV19	12	few	NA	TRBJ1-1	ASRPWGEGTEAF
TRBV29-1	14	few	TRBD2	TRBJ2-7	SVEGLAGGQSYEQY
TRBV19	13	NA	NA	TRBJ2-7	ASSMPGEVSYEQY
TRBV4-2	13	NA	TRBD2	TRBJ2-7	ASSQTPLAHYEQY
TRBV7-2	13	NA	NA	TRBJ2-1	ASSLADSSYNEQF
TRBV6-2/TRBV6-3	12	NA	NA	TRBJ2-2	ASSGSRWSGELF
TRBV7-8	11	few	NA	TRBJ2-4	ASSLERINIQY
TRBV20-1	13	many	TRBD1	TRBJ2-3	RLGTGDRLTDTQY
TRBV24-1	13	few	NA	TRBJ1-2	ATLDRDDLGYGYT
TRBV20-1	13	few	TRBD2	TRBJ2-5	SAQRTSGIFETQY
TRBV28	14	NA	TRBD2	TRBJ2-1	ASSFDRGRAVGEQF
TRBV7-2	12	few	TRBD1	TRBJ1-5	ASSLQGVGQPQH
TRBV29-1	10	many	TRBD2	TRBJ2-5	SVVAGGETQY
TRBV5-1	16	NA	TRBD2	TRBJ2-1	ASSFGSSGRYSCNEQF
TRBV6-2/TRBV6-3	13	NA	NA	TRBJ2-7	ASSYDRTPTYEQY
TRBV7-2	14	NA	TRBD1	TRBJ2-7	ASSPWGGRGLREQY
TRBV5-1	12	few	TRBD1	TRBJ2-2	ASSIGTGSGELF
TRBV7-8	14	few	TRBD2	TRBJ2-2	ASSSQAGMNTGELF
TRBV11-1	12	few	NA	TRBJ2-1	ASSSGTLANEQF
TRBV5-1	13	few	TRBD2	TRBJ2-3	ASKLGTRPTDTQY
TRBV18	11	NA	TRBD1	TRBJ2-1	ASEPGQGNEQF
TRBV10-2	11	few	NA	TRBJ2-2	ASSESGAGELF
TRBV7-2	13	NA	NA	TRBJ2-1	ASSLGSMGYNEQF
TRBV18	11	NA	NA	TRBJ1-5	ASSGTMEQPQH
TRBV29-1	10	few	NA	TRBJ2-5	SVGTLQETQY
TRBV20-1	11	NA	NA	TRBJ1-6	SATNTFNSPLH
TRBV30	14	few	NA	TRBJ2-3	AWSVSRAAGLDTQY
TRBV7-9	12	NA	NA	TRBJ2-1	ASCSPRDSRRLF
TRBV20-1	11	few	NA	TRBJ2-3	SASKLPADTQY
TRBV11-2	14	few	NA	TRBJ1-3	ASSSTVKVNGNTIY
TRBV11-3	12	few	TRBD1	TRBJ2-1	ASSSWDRGNEQF
TRBV5-1	11	many	NA	TRBJ2-4	ASSDRGPSVQY
TRBV5-1	13	few	NA	TRBJ1-2	ASSSHLTADYGYT
TRBV7-2	10	many	NA	TRBJ2-7	ASSLSGGEQY